The 12 T cell receptor beta chains below come from one sample, sequenced in a study of regulatory T cells in long-lasting Graves disease. Arm-PCR of CDR3 regions and iRepertoire HTBI primers were the basis on which TCR beta libraries were built. TCRdb re-called the multiplex PCR reads with MiXCR, one entry per CDR3 protein. The sample contains about 620,000 distinct CDR3 sequences, 15% to 20% of which appear only once. Documented time point: newly diagnosed GD, antithyroid drugs for less than 3 months. Construction of the TCR library relied on RNA isolated from PBMCs. This sample was also put to use in a study of T cells in Graves' hyperthyroidism and ophthalmopathy.

This sample comprised peripheral blood mononuclear cells (PBMCs), obtained at new diagnosis, from a patient treated with antithyroid drugs. Receptors were obtained from a woman aged 25 to 39 with Graves disease.

This clonotype was counted between two and nine times. J is TRBJ1-2 and V is TRBV6-1, with 8 bases matching TRBD1. This CDR3 spans 12 amino acids. CDR1 and CDR2 (germline): MNHNS, SASEGT. V lost 6 bases, J lost 7 bases, and 4 bases stayed unmatched. The CDR3 loop reads CASRQGASGYTF. CDR3 nucleotide sequence: TGTGCCAGCAGGCAGGGGGCTAGTGGCTACACCTTC.

The chain is built from TRBV5-1 and TRBJ1-5; D is ambiguous. The CDR3 covers 13 residues. V gave up 7 bases and J gave up 9 bases, with 17 bases separating them. CDR1 is SGHRS and CDR2 is YFSETQ in the germline V gene. Here the CDR3 DNA reads TGCGCCAGCTCCCGGAGCAGAGGGAGGCCCCAGCATTTT. Translation: CASSRSRGRPQHF.

V gene TRBV25-1 combines with J gene TRBJ1-1; TRBD1 is a possible D gene (5 bases). Trimming pared 3 bases from V and 3 bases from J, leaving 11 bases between. The CDR3 runs to 14 residues. Germline lookup yields CDR1 MGHDK and CDR2 SYGVNS. The CDR3 sequence: CASSDYRLYTEAFF. CDR3 bases: TGTGCCAGCAGTGATTACAGGTTGTACACTGAAGCTTTCTTT.

As to this clonotype: Just one base apart from a much larger clone, this may be a read error. This sequence joins TRBV6-2 or TRBV6-3 and TRBJ2-1; TRBD2 aligns across 12 bases. The CDR3 totals 17 residues. The junction had 8 bases not matched to a gene; V was cut back by 6 bases and J by 2 bases. Per the germline V gene, CDR1 is MNHEY and CDR2 is SVGEGT. CDR3 in amino acids: CASRPGLAGSPYNEQFF. For the CDR3, the DNA is TGTGCCAGCAGGCCTGGACTAGCGGGAAGCCCCTACAATGAGCAGTTCTTC.

This clonotype has a count of ten or more. The chain's CDR3 is CSAVHKGRLRTEAFF. CDR3 DNA: TGCAGTGCTGTCCATAAGGGTAGGCTGAGGACTGAAGCTTTCTTT. This chain connects TRBV20-1 to TRBJ1-1; D is unclear. Germline CDR1 is DFQATT and CDR2 is SNEGSKA (reference sequence). V lost 5 bases, J lost 5 bases, and 21 bases lay in between. This CDR3 is built from 15 residues.

The table lists this clonotype with many counts. The V gene is TRBV7-3, the J gene TRBJ2-3, with a tentative D call TRBD1 (6 bases). Trimming left V 5 bases short and J 4 bases short, with 16 bases between. CDR1 is SGHTA, CDR2 FQGTGA, per germline. The CDR3 loop spans 15 amino acids. The chain's CDR3 is CASSPGPGGADTQYF. In DNA form, the CDR3 reads TGTGCCAGCAGCCCGGGACCTGGGGGCGCAGATACGCAGTATTTT. The whole variable domain, remainder taken from reference TRBV7-3 and TRBJ2-3, is GAGVSQTPSNKVTEKGKYVELRCDPISGHTALYWYRQSLGQGPEFLIYFQGTGAADDSGLPNDRFFAVRPEGSVSTLKIQRTERGDSAVYLCASSPGPGGADTQYFGPGTRLTVL.

This clonotype was picked up a small number of times. J is TRBJ1-1 and V is TRBV7-6, with D unresolved. Germline CDR1 is SGHVS and CDR2 is FNYEAQ. V lost 4 bases to trimming and J lost 2 bases, with 5 bases between them. This CDR3 contains 12 residues. CDR3 nucleotides: TGTGCCAGCAGCTCCCACAACACTGAAGCTTTCTTT. It translates to CASSSHNTEAFF.

The CDR3 reads CSGTQGDLEQYF. Here the CDR3 DNA reads TGCAGTGGCACACAGGGGGATCTCGAGCAGTACTTC. The chain links TRBV20-1 to TRBJ2-7, with 8 bases that match TRBD1. The CDR3 extends over 12 amino acids. V was pared by 7 bases and J by 6 bases, with 8 bases of the junction left unmatched. Per germline, CDR1 DFQATT and CDR2 SNEGSKA (reference sequence).

This chain connects TRBV12-3 or TRBV12-4 to TRBJ1-5, with a weak D call TRBD1 (5 bases). The CDR3 consists of 15 residues. The germline V and J ends were trimmed by 6 bases and 4 bases, with 16 bases remaining between them. CDR3 amino acids: CASSHRDGMNQPQHF. As DNA, the CDR3 is TGTGCCAGCAGCCACCGGGACGGAATGAATCAGCCCCAGCATTTT.

This clonotype has just a few counts. The genes are TRBV24-1 and TRBJ2-1; TRBD2 aligns across 16 bases. The CDR3 length is 18 residues. Germline V lookup: CDR1 KGHDR, CDR2 SFDVKD. The V gene end was trimmed by 3 bases and the J gene end by 7 bases; junction bases not matched to a gene: 8. The CDR3 nucleotides are TGTGCCACCAGTGATCAGGGGACTAGCGGGAGGGTGGGGAATGAGCAGTTCTTC. It specifies CATSDQGTSGRVGNEQFF.

This clonotype was detected a few times. The chain is built from TRBV5-8 and TRBJ1-5; no clear D. From germline, CDR1 is SGHTS and CDR2 YDEGEE. The CDR3 has 15 amino acids. The V end was cut by 0 bases, the J end by 3 bases, with 10 bases between. As DNA, the CDR3 is TGTGCCAGCAGCTTGGGCTCGCCTATCAATCAGCCCCAGCATTTT. Translating it yields CASSLGSPINQPQHF.

In this sample, this clonotype turned up many times. The rearrangement joins TRBV28 to TRBJ2-1; D remains ambiguous. The V end lost 3 bases, the J end lost 9 bases, and 9 bases lay between the germline ends. Germline values: CDR1 MDHEN, CDR2 SYDVKM. This CDR3 has 12 residues. The CDR3 spells CASSLARFEQFF. In DNA, the CDR3 is TGTGCCAGCAGTTTGGCGCGCTTTGAGCAGTTCTTC.